This T cell receptor beta chain stems from a study of regulatory T cells in long-lasting Graves disease. Time point given: persistent/refractory GD, antithyroid drugs over 5 years with positive TRAb. Extracted RNA from PBMCs served as the source of the TCR library. Researchers made TCR beta libraries by using iRepertoire HTBI primers and running Arm-PCR on CDR3 regions. TCRdb reprocessed the multiplex PCR reads with MiXCR, giving one entry per CDR3 protein. In the table there are some 430,000 distinct CDR3 sequences, about 22% of which are singletons. Material: peripheral blood mononuclear cells (PBMCs), obtained when the disease was refractory, from a patient treated with antithyroid drugs. The receptor was derived from a female donor with Graves disease.

The CDR3 DNA follows: TGTGCCAGCAGGGAGGGACAGGGGCTCTCTGGAAACACCATATATTTT. Protein: CASREGQGLSGNTIYF. The chain employs TRBV28 and TRBJ1-3; TRBD1 agrees at 10 bases. Germline V lookup: CDR1 MDHEN, CDR2 SYDVKM. CDR3 size: 16 residues. Trimming removed 6 bases from V and 0 bases from J; junction bases left unmatched: 5.